These 24 T cell receptor beta chains share one sample of origin, sequenced in a study of cytomegalovirus exposure and HLA in healthy donors. Sequencing used immunoSEQ multiplex PCR; TCRdb keeps in-frame clones, though not all of them. This table holds approximately 160,000 clones, approximately 89% found once. Input material: PBMCs. The receptors shown here come from a woman aged 18-35 years in good health and CMV-seropositive.

This chain joins TRBV11-2 and TRBJ1-1; TRBD1 might be the D (6 bases). Germline V gene lookup returns CDR1 SGHAT and CDR2 FQNNGV. V was shortened by 6 bases and J by 8 bases, with 13 bases between the two germline ends. The CDR3 loop spans 12 amino acids. CDR3 coding DNA: TGTGCCAGCAGATCACCCGGGACAGAAGCTTTCTTT. Protein product: CASRSPGTEAFF. Using reference TRBV11-2 and TRBJ1-1 for the parts outside the CDR3, the full variable domain is EAGVAQSPRYKIIEKRQSVAFWCNPISGHATLYWYQQILGQGPKLLIQFQNNGVVDDSQLPKDRFSAERLKGVDSTLKIQPAKLEDSAVYLCASRSPGTEAFFGQGTRLTVV.

In nucleotides, the CDR3 is TGTGCCAGCAGCCCTGCGGGGGGCCCCTACAATGAGCAGTTCTTC. Translating it yields CASSPAGGPYNEQFF. The chain carries TRBV7-3 and TRBJ2-1; the match to TRBD2 covers 8 bases. This CDR3 has 15 amino acids. Trimming took 5 bases from V and 2 from J; bases not matched to a gene: 5. Germline CDR1 and CDR2: SGHTA and FQGTGA.

The chain joins TRBV30 to TRBJ2-7; 14 bases align to TRBD2. Trimming took 3 bases from V and 4 from J; bases not matched to a gene: 11. CDR1 and CDR2 from the germline V gene are GTSNPN and SVGIG (reference sequence). The CDR3 totals 17 residues. In nucleotides, the CDR3 is TGTGCCTGGAGCGTAGGCTCGGGACTAGCGGGAGTGTACGAGCAGTACTTC. Residues: CAWSVGSGLAGVYEQYF. The full variable domain, in which reference TRBV30 and TRBJ2-7 provide the parts outside the CDR3, is SQTIHQWPATLVQPVGSPLSLECTVEGTSNPNLYWYRQAAGRGLQLLFYSVGIGQISSEVPQNLSASRPQDRQFILSSKKLLLSDSGFYLCAWSVGSGLAGVYEQYFGPGTRLTVT.

The chain couples TRBV9 to TRBJ2-3; D is ambiguous. Trimming took off 4 bases at V and 4 bases at J, with 10 bases between the two ends. This CDR3 comprises 13 residues. Germline V lookup: CDR1 SGDLS, CDR2 YYNGEE. The CDR3 here is CASSPHGPDTQYF. DNA for the CDR3: TGTGCCAGCAGCCCCCATGGCCCAGATACGCAGTATTTT.

This clone was observed a single time. The CDR3 region is CASGGQTYEQYF. As DNA, the CDR3 is TGTGCCAGCGGAGGACAGACCTACGAGCAGTACTTC. The chain joins TRBV7-9 to TRBJ2-7, with D possibly TRBD1 on 6 matching bases. V was shortened by 8 bases and J by 2 bases, with 10 bases between the two germline ends. The CDR3 loop spans 12 amino acids. Germline CDR1 and CDR2: SEHNR and FQNEAQ (reference sequence).

This clone was picked up one time. The V call is TRBV9, the J call TRBJ2-3; D is possibly TRBD1 (6 bases). V shed 0 bases and J shed 3 bases, with 8 bases lying between them. The CDR3 length is 14 residues. CDR1 and CDR2 from the germline V gene are SGDLS and YYNGEE. This CDR3 is CASSVGQGTDTQYF. DNA of the CDR3: TGTGCCAGCAGCGTAGGCCAGGGGACAGATACGCAGTATTTT.

The V gene is TRBV9, the J gene TRBJ2-5; 16 bases agree with TRBD2. The germline gives CDR1 SGDLS, CDR2 YYNGEE. The CDR3 runs 18 residues. J was trimmed by 0 bases and V by 3 bases; bases with no gene match: 5. The CDR3 nucleotides read TGTGCCAGCAGCGCGGGACTAGCGGGAGGGATGTACCAAGAGACCCAGTACTTC. Translation gives CASSAGLAGGMYQETQYF.

The chain joins TRBV2 to TRBJ2-1; 8 positions match TRBD2. The CDR3 sequence is 17 residues long. The trim removed 7 bases at V and 3 bases at J, leaving 14 bases unmatched. CDR1 is SNHLY, CDR2 FYNNEI, per germline. The DNA of the CDR3 is TGTGCCAGCACCGGGAGGAGCGGGAGCCCCAACTACAATGAGCAGTTCTTC. Translated: CASTGRSGSPNYNEQFF.

This clone was detected only a few times. The chain recombines TRBV30 with TRBJ2-7; 12 bases map to TRBD2. From germline, CDR1 is GTSNPN and CDR2 SVGIG (reference sequence). With 2 bases clipped from V and 7 bases from J, the junction kept 9 bases outside the gene matches. The CDR3 runs to 15 residues. In DNA, the CDR3 is TGTGCCTGGAGTCGGGAGACTAGCGGGAGTCGGGAGCAGTACTTC. It codes for CAWSRETSGSREQYF.

This clone was seen once. CDR3 sequence: CASSSQDRGLTDTQYF. The CDR3 bases are TGTGCCAGCAGTTCCCAGGACAGGGGACTCACAGATACGCAGTATTTT. The genes are TRBV28 and TRBJ2-3; 9 bases line up with TRBD1. V was clipped by 4 bases and J by 2 bases; unmatched bases: 7. There are 16 residues in the CDR3. The germline CDR1 and CDR2 sequences are MDHEN and SYDVKM.

This chain connects TRBV5-1 to TRBJ1-1; 7 nucleotides align to TRBD1. The CDR3 length is 16 residues. Germline V gene sequence: CDR1 SGHRS, CDR2 YFSETQ. Unmatched junction bases numbered 9, after V lost 4 bases and J lost 0 bases. The CDR3 DNA sequence: TGCGCCAGCAGCCCGACAGGGAGCGCCATGAACACTGAAGCTTTCTTT. Its translation is CASSPTGSAMNTEAFF.

V gene TRBV4-3 combines with J gene TRBJ2-7, with D perhaps matching TRBD1 (6 bases). This CDR3 is built from 14 residues. Germline-derived CDR1 and CDR2 are LGHNA and YSLEER. The V end lost 1 base, the J end lost 1 base, and 8 bases lay between the germline ends. The DNA of the CDR3 is TGCGCCAGCAGCCAAGGGGACATATCCTACGAGCAGTACTTC. Translated, it gives CASSQGDISYEQYF.

The chain is built from TRBV4-2 and TRBJ2-2; tentative D call: TRBD1 (7 bases). The CDR3 contains 16 residues. CDR1 is LGHNA, CDR2 YNFKEQ, per germline. Trimming shortened V by 3 bases and J by 2 bases, and 13 bases separated the two germline ends. CDR3 region: CASSQEGQRNTGELFF. DNA for the CDR3: TGTGCCAGCAGCCAGGAGGGACAGCGAAACACCGGGGAGCTGTTTTTT.

The rearrangement joins TRBV4-1 to TRBJ2-7; possible D gene TRBD2, 5 bases. The CDR3 spans 15 residues. V lost 0 bases, J lost 5 bases, and 14 bases lay in between. Germline assignment: CDR1 MGHRA and CDR2 YSYEKL. CDR3 sequence (DNA): TGCGCCAGCAGCCAAGAAAGATCCAACGGGAACGAGCAGTACTTC. This gives the protein CASSQERSNGNEQYF.

DNA of the CDR3: TGCGCCAGCAGCCAATGGGCGGGAGGCACCTACGAGCAGTACTTC. This sequence encodes CASSQWAGGTYEQYF. J is TRBJ2-7 and V is TRBV4-1, with TRBD2 matching over 8 bases. J was trimmed by 2 bases and V by 2 bases; bases with no gene match: 5. The length of the CDR3 is 15 residues. Germline V CDR1 and CDR2: MGHRA, YSYEKL.

J is TRBJ2-7 and V is TRBV5-1; 8 bases align to TRBD2. Per the germline V gene, CDR1 is SGHRS and CDR2 is YFSETQ. The CDR3 covers 15 residues. V lost 3 bases to trimming and J lost 2 bases; unmatched junction nucleotides: 7. DNA of the CDR3: TGCGCCAGCAGCTCCGGGACTAGAAAGACCTACGAGCAGTACTTC. It yields the protein CASSSGTRKTYEQYF.

The rearrangement links TRBV9 to TRBJ2-1; TRBD2 matches at 13 bases. Germline V gene lookup returns CDR1 SGDLS and CDR2 YYNGEE. This CDR3 has 16 amino acids. Germline trimming cut 1 base from V and 10 bases from J; bases unmatched to any gene: 8. CDR3 DNA sequence: TGTGCCAGCAGCGTAACAGGACTAGCGGGAGTTGTGGAGCAGTTCTTC. Protein product: CASSVTGLAGVVEQFF.

This clone was counted once. The gene calls are TRBV7-9 and TRBJ2-7, with D unresolved. The CDR3 is 16 amino acids. Per germline, CDR1 SEHNR and CDR2 FQNEAQ (reference sequence). The V end lost 0 bases, the J end lost 0 bases, and 12 bases lay between the germline ends. The CDR3 sequence: CASSLALTSRSYEQYF. CDR3 in DNA: TGTGCCAGCAGCTTAGCCCTCACTTCCCGCTCCTACGAGCAGTACTTC.

This clone was seen more than once but under ten times. This chain links TRBV30 with TRBJ1-1; D is undetermined. The CDR3 covers 13 residues. Germline-derived CDR1 and CDR2 are GTSNPN and SVGIG (reference sequence). V was pared by 1 base and J by 1 base, with 7 bases between. The CDR3 nucleotides read TGTGCCTGGAGTGATGGGCAGAACACTGAAGCTTTCTTT. It translates to CAWSDGQNTEAFF. The variable domain in full, completed from reference TRBV30 and TRBJ1-1, reads SQTIHQWPATLVQPVGSPLSLECTVEGTSNPNLYWYRQAAGRGLQLLFYSVGIGQISSEVPQNLSASRPQDRQFILSSKKLLLSDSGFYLCAWSDGQNTEAFFGQGTRLTVV.

The chain couples TRBV7-2 to TRBJ2-5; D ambiguous. CDR3 length: 13 residues. CDR1 and CDR2 (germline): SGHTA, FQGNSA. The V end lost 5 bases, the J end lost 1 base, and 8 bases lay between the germline ends. The DNA for the CDR3 is TGTGCCAGCAGCGCACCTAGCCAAGAGACCCAGTACTTC. Its translation is CASSAPSQETQYF.

The chain employs TRBV4-1 and TRBJ2-7; no reliable D call. The germline CDR1 and CDR2 sequences are MGHRA and YSYEKL. V shed 3 bases and J shed 0 bases, with 9 bases lying between them. The CDR3 loop spans 14 amino acids. CDR3 residues: CASSHPTYSYEQYF. The CDR3 nucleotides read TGCGCCAGCAGCCACCCGACATACTCCTACGAGCAGTACTTC.

The rearrangement links TRBV28 to TRBJ2-7; 16 bases match TRBD2. The J segment lost 6 bases and the V segment lost 4 bases, leaving 6 bases of the junction unmatched. Per germline, CDR1 MDHEN and CDR2 SYDVKM. This CDR3 spans 16 amino acids. CDR3 bases: TGTGCCAGCAGTTCCGGGACTAGCGGGAGGGCCTTCGAGCAGTACTTC. It yields the protein CASSSGTSGRAFEQYF.

The J gene is TRBJ2-1, the V gene TRBV11-2, with a possible D match to TRBD1 (6 bases). The V and J ends lost 4 bases and 9 bases respectively, with 13 bases between them. Germline values: CDR1 SGHAT, CDR2 FQNNGV. The CDR3 contains 13 residues. In DNA, the CDR3 is TGTGCCAGCAGCTCACACAGGGAACTTGAGCAGTTCTTC. It is translated as CASSSHRELEQFF.

V and J are TRBV27 and TRBJ2-1; D possibly corresponds to TRBD2 (6 bases). The CDR3 is 15 amino acids. From germline, CDR1 is MNHEY and CDR2 SMNVEV (reference sequence). V lost 10 bases and J 1 base, leaving 17 bases between the germline ends. The CDR3 nucleotides are TGTGCCACCCGATCTGGGGGGAGTTCCTACAATGAGCAGTTCTTC. Its protein is CATRSGGSSYNEQFF.